This T cell receptor (beta chain) was profiled in a study of blood T cells in healthy people across ages. Study-level points and caveats: Versus aged donors, long-lived donors had higher diversity and more naive CD4+ cells. PBMCs that were unsorted prevented a conclusive naive versus antigen-experienced comparison.

Through a sample-barcoded 5' primer and a J-beta primer mix, a second PCR was run for roughly 6 to 12 cycles. TCRdb independently ran MiXCR on the 5' RACE reads; one entry per CDR3 protein. The table records around 790,000 distinct CDR3 sequences, roughly 44% of them present only once. The junction had 3 bases not matched to a gene; V was cut back by 1 base and J by 4 bases. The CDR3 consists of 15 residues. Germline-derived CDR1 and CDR2 are MGHRA and YSYEKL. For this clonotype: Its specificity is not known.

The draw of peripheral blood yielded ten milliliters from each donor. Total RNA amounts of at least 5 micrograms were extracted per sample. The chain links TRBV4-1 to TRBJ1-5; TRBD1 matches at 8 bases. The TCR sequence derives from a man in his sixties in good health. Sequencing used blood. The CDR3 loop is CASSQGGQGNQPQHF. CDR3 bases: TGCGCCAGCAGCCAAGGCGGACAGGGAAATCAGCCCCAGCATTTT.